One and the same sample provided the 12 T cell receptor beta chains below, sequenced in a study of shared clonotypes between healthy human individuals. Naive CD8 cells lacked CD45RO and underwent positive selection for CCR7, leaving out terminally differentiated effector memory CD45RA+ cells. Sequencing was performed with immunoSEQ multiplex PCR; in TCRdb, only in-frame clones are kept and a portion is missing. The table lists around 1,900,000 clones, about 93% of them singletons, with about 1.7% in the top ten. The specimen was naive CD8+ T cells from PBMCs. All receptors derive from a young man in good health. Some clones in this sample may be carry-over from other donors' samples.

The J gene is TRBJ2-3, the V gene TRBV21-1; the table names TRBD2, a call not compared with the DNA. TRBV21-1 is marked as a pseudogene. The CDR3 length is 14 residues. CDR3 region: CASSKGLAPDTQYF. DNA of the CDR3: TGTGCCAGCAGCAAGGGACTAGCGCCAGATACGCAGTATTTT.

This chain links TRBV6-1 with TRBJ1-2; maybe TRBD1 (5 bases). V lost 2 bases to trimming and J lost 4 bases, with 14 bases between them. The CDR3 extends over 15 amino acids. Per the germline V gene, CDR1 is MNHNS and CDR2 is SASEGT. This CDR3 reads CASSESRGVLYGYTF. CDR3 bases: TGTGCCAGCAGTGAATCAAGGGGTGTCCTCTATGGCTACACCTTC.

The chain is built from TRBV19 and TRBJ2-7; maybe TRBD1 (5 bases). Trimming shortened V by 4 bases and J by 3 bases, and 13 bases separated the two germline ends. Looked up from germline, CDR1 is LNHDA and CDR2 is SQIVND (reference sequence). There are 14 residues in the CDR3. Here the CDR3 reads CASSRGDSLYEQYF. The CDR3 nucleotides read TGTGCCAGTAGTAGAGGAGACAGCCTCTACGAGCAGTACTTC.

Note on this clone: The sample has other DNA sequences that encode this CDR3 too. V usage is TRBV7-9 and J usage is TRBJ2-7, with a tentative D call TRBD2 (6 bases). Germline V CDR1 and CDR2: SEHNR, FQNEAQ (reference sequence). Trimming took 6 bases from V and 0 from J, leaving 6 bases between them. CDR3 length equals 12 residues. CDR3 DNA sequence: TGTGCCAGCAGGCGGGGCTCCTACGAGCAGTACTTC. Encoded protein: CASRRGSYEQYF.

The DNA for the CDR3 is TGCAGCGTTTGGGAGTCCGCCTCCTACGAGCAGTACTTC. Protein: CSVWESASYEQYF. The chain employs TRBV29-1 and TRBJ2-7; D possibly corresponds to TRBD2 (5 bases). Trimming removed 5 bases from V and 0 bases from J, with 11 bases in between. This CDR3 is 13 amino acids long. The V gene's germline CDR1 is SQVTM and CDR2 ANQGSEA.

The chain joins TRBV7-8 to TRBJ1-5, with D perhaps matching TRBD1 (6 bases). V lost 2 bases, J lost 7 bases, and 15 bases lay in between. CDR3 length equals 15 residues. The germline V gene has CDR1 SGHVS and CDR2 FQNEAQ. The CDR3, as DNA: TGTGCCAGCAGCTTATACAGGGCTACGTTCCAGCCCCAGCATTTT. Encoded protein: CASSLYRATFQPQHF.

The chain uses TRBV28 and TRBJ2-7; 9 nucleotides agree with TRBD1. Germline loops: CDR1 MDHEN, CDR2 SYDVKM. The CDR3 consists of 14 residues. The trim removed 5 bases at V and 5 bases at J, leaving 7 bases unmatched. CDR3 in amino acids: CASSPGTGINEQYF. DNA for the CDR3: TGTGCCAGCAGTCCCGGGACAGGGATCAACGAGCAGTACTTC.

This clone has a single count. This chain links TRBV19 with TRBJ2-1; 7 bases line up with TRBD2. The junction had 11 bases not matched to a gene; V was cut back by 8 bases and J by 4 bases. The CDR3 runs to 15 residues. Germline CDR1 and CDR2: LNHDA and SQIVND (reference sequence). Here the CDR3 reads CASDPASGNYNEQFF. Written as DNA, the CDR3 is TGTGCCAGTGATCCGGCTAGCGGCAATTACAATGAGCAGTTCTTC.

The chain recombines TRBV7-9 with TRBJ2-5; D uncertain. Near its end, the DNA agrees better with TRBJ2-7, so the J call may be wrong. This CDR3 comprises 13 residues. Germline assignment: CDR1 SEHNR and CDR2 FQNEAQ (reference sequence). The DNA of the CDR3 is TGTGCCAGCAGCCCCGGAGCTACCTACGAGCAGTACTTC. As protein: CASSPGATYEQYF.

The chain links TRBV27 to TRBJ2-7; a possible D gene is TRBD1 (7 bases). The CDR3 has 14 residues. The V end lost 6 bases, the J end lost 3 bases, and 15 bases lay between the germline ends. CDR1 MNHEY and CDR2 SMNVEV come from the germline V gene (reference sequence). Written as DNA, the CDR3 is TGTGCCAGCAGCCCGGACAGGACTATCTACGAGCAGTACTTC. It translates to CASSPDRTIYEQYF.

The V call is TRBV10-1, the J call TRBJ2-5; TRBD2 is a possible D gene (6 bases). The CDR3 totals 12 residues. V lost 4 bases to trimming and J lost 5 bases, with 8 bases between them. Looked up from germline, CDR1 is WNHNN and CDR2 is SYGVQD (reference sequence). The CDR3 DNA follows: TGCGCCAGCAGTGGGGGGGTGGAGACCCAGTACTTC. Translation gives CASSGGVETQYF.

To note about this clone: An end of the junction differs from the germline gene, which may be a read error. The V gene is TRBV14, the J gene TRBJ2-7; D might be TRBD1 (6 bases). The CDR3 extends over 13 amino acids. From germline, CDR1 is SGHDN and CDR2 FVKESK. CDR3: CASRHTGIYEQYF. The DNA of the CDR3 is TGTGCCAGCCGCCATACAGGGATTTACGAGCAGTACTTC. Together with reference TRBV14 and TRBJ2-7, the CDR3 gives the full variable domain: EAGVTQFPSHSVIEKGQTVTLRCDPISGHDNLYWYRRVMGKEIKFLLHFVKESKQDESGMPNNRFLAERTGGTYSTLKVQPAELEDSGVYFCASRHTGIYEQYFGPGTRLTVT.